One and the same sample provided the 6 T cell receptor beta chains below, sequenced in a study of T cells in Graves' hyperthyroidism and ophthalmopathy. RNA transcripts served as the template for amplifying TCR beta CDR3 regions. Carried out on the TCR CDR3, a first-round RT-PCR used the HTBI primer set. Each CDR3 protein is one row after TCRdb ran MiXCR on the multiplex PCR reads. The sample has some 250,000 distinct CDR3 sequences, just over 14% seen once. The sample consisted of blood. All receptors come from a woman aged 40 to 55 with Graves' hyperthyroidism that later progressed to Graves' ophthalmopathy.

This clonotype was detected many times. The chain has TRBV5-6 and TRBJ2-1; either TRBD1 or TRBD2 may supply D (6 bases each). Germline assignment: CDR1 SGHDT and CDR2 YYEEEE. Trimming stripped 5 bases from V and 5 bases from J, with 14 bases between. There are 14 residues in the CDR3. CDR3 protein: CASSQQGGHNEQFF. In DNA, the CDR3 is TGTGCCAGCAGTCAACAGGGAGGACACAATGAGCAGTTCTTC. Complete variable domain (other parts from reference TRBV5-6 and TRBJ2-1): DAGVTQSPTHLIKTRGQQVTLRCSPKSGHDTVSWYQQALGQGPQFIFQYYEEEERQRGNFPDRFSGHQFPNYSSELNVNALLLGDSALYLCASSQQGGHNEQFFGPGTRLTVL.

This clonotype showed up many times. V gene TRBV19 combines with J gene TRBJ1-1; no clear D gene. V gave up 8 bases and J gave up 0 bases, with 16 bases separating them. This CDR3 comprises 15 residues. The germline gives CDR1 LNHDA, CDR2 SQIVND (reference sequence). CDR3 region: CASGRAHLLNTEAFF. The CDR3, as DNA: TGTGCCAGTGGACGGGCCCACCTACTGAACACTGAAGCTTTCTTT.

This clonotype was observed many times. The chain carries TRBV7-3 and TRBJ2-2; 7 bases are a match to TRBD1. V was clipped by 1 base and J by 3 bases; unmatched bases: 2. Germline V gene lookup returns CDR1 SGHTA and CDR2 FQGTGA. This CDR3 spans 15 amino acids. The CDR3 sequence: CASSLMGQYTGELFF. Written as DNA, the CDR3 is TGTGCCAGCAGCTTAATGGGACAGTACACCGGGGAGCTGTTTTTT.

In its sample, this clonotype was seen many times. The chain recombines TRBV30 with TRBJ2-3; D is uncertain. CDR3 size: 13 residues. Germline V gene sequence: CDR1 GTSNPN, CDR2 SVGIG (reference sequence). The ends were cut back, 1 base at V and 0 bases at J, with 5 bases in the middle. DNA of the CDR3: TGTGCCTGGAGTGGCCTTAGCACAGATACGCAGTATTTT. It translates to CAWSGLSTDTQYF.

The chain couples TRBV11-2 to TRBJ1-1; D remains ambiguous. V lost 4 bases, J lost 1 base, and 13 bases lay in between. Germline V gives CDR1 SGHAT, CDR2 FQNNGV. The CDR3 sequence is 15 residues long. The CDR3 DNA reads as TGTGCCAGCAGCTCCTCGGGGAATACGAACACTGAAGCTTTCTTT. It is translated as CASSSSGNTNTEAFF.

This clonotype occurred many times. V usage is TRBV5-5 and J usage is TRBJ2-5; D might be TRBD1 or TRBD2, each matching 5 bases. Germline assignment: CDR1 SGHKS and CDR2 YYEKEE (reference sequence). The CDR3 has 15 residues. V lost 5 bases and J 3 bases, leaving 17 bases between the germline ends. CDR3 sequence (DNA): TGTGCCAGCAGTTTATGGGGAGACAGCAAAGAGACCCAGTACTTC. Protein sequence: CASSLWGDSKETQYF. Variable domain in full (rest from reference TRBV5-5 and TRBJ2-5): DAGVTQSPTHLIKTRGQQVTLRCSPISGHKSVSWYQQVLGQGPQFIFQYYEKEERGRGNFPDRFSARQFPNYSSELNVNALLLGDSALYLCASSLWGDSKETQYFGPGTRLLVL.